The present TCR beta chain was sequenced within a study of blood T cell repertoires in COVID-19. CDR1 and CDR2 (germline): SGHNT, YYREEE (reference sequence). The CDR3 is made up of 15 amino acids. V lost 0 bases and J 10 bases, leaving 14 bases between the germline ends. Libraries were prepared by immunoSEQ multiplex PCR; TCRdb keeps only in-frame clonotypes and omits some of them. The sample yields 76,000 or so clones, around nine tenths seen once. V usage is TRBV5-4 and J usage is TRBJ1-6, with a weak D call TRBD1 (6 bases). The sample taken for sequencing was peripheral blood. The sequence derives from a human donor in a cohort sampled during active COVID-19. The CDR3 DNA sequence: TGTGCCAGCAGCTTGGGGACAGCCCAAGACTCACCCCTCCACTTT. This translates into CASSLGTAQDSPLHF.